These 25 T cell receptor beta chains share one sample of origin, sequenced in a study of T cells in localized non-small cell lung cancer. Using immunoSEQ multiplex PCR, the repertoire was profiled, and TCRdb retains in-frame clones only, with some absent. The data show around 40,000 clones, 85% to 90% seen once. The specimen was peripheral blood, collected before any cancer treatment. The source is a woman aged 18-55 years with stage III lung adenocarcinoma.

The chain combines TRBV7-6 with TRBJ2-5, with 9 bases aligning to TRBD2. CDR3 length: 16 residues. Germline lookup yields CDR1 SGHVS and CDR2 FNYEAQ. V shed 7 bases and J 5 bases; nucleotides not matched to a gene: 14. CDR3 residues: CASTLGSGGRGETQYF. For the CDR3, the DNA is TGTGCCAGCACCCTGGGAAGCGGGGGGCGGGGTGAGACCCAGTACTTC.

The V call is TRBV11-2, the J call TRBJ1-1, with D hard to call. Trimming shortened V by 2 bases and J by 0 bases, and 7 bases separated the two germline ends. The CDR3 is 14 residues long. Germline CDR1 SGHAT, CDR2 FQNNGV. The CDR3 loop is CASSLHSLNTEAFF. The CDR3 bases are TGTGCCAGCAGCTTACACAGCCTGAACACTGAAGCTTTCTTT.

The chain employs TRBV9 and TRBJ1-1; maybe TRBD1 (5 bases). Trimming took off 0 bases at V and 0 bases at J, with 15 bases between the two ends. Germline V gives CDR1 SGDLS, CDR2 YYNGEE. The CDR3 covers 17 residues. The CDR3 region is CASSVDPGGVMNTEAFF. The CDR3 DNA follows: TGTGCCAGCAGCGTAGACCCCGGGGGAGTGATGAACACTGAAGCTTTCTTT.

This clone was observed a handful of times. CDR3 loop: CASSRDRGELSEAFF. Written as DNA, the CDR3 is TGCGCCAGCAGCCGGGACAGGGGGGAGTTAAGTGAAGCTTTCTTT. The chain has TRBV5-1 and TRBJ1-1, with TRBD1 identical over 11 bases. V trimming: 4 bases; J trimming: 7 bases; junction bases outside the gene matches: 9. The CDR3 covers 15 residues. Germline CDR1 reads SGHRS; CDR2 reads YFSETQ. Using reference TRBV5-1 and TRBJ1-1 for the parts outside the CDR3, the full variable domain is KAGVTQTPRYLIKTRGQQVTLSCSPISGHRSVSWYQQTPGQGLQFLFEYFSETQRNKGNFPGRFSGRQFSNSRSEMNVSTLELGDSALYLCASSRDRGELSEAFFGQGTRLTVV.

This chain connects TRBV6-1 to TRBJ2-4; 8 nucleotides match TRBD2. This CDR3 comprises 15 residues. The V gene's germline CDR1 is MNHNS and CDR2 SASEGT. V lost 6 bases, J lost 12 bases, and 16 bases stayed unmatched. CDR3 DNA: TGTGCCAGCAGAGACGTGGGGCGGGGGGCGCCAGCTCAGTACTTC. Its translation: CASRDVGRGAPAQYF.

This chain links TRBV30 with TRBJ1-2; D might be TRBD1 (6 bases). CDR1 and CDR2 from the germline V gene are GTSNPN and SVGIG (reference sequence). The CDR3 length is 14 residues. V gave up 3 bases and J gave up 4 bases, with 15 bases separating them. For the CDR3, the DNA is TGTGCCTGGAGCATAGGGAGGGGGACCTATGGCTACACCTTC. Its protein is CAWSIGRGTYGYTF.

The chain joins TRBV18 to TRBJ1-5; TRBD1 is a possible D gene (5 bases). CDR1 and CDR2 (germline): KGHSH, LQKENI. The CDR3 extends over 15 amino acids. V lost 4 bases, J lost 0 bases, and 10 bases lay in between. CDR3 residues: CASSLGRNSNQPQHF. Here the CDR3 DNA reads TGTGCCAGCTCACTGGGACGGAATAGCAATCAGCCCCAGCATTTT.

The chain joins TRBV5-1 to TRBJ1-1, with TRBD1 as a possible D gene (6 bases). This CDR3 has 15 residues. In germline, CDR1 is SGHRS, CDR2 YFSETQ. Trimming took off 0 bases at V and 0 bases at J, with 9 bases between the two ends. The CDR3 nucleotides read TGCGCCAGCAGCTTGGCGGGGGCCATGAACACTGAAGCTTTCTTT. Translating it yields CASSLAGAMNTEAFF.

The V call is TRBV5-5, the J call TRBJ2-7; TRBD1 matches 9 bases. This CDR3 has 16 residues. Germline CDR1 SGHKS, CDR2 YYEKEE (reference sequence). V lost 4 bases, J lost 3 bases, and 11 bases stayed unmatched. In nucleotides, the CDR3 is TGTGCCAGCAGCCCAACGGACAGGGGCTGGTACTACGAGCAGTACTTC. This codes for CASSPTDRGWYYEQYF. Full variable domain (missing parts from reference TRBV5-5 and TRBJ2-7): DAGVTQSPTHLIKTRGQQVTLRCSPISGHKSVSWYQQVLGQGPQFIFQYYEKEERGRGNFPDRFSARQFPNYSSELNVNALLLGDSALYLCASSPTDRGWYYEQYFGPGTRLTVT.

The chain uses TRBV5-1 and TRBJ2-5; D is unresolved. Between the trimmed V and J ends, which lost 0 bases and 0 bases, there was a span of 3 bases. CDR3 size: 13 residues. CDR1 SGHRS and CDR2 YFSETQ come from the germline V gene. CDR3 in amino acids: CASSLVYQETQYF. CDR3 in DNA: TGCGCCAGCAGCTTGGTGTACCAAGAGACCCAGTACTTC.

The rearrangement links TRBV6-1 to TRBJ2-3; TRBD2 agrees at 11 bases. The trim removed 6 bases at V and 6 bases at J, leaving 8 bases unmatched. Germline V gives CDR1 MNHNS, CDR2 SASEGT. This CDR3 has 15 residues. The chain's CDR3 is CASSPIAGGPDTQYF. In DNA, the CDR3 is TGTGCCAGCAGCCCAATAGCGGGGGGGCCGGATACGCAGTATTTT.

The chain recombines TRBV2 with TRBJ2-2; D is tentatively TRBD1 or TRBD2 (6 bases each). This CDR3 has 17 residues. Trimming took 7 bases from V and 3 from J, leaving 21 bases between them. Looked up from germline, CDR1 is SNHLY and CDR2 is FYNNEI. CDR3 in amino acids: CASTKRLQGGDTGELFF. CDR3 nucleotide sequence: TGTGCCAGCACTAAAAGGTTACAGGGCGGGGACACCGGGGAGCTGTTTTTT.

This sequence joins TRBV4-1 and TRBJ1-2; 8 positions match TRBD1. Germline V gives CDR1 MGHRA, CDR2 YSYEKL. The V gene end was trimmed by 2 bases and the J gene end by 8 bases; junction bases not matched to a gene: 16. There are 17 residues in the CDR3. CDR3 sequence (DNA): TGCGCCAGCAGCCAAAACCTCCCTGCAGGGGGCGCGAAGGGCTACACCTTC. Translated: CASSQNLPAGGAKGYTF.

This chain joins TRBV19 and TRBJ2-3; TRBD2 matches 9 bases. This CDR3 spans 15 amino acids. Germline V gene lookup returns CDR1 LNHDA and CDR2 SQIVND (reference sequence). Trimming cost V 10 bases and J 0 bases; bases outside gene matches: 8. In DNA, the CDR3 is TGTGCCACCGGCCCTCTAGCGGGAAGCACAGATACGCAGTATTTT. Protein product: CATGPLAGSTDTQYF.

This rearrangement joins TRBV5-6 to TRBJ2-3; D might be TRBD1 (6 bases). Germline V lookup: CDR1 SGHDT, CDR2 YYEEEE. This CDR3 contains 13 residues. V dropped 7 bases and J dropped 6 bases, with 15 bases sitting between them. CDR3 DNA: TGTGCCAGCGGCGAACAGGGATCTGATACGCAGTATTTT. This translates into CASGEQGSDTQYF.

The CDR3: CASSLYNLFTHNYGYTF. The CDR3 DNA reads as TGTGCCAGCAGCTTATACAATTTGTTTACTCATAACTATGGCTACACCTTC. The chain has TRBV13 and TRBJ1-2; D unresolved. The CDR3 runs to 17 residues. In germline, CDR1 is PRHDT, CDR2 FYEKMQ (reference sequence). V gave up 2 bases and J gave up 1 base, with 17 bases separating them. Complete variable domain (other parts from reference TRBV13 and TRBJ1-2): AAGVIQSPRHLIKEKRETATLKCYPIPRHDTVYWYQQGPGQDPQFLISFYEKMQSDKGSIPDRFSAQQFSDYHSELNMSSLELGDSALYFCASSLYNLFTHNYGYTFGSGTRLTVV.

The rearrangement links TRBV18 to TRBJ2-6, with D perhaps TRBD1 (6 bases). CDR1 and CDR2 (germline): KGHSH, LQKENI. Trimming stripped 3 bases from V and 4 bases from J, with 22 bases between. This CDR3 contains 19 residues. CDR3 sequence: CASSPPRGQGKGGANVLTF. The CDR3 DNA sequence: TGTGCCAGCTCACCCCCCCGTGGGCAGGGGAAAGGAGGGGCCAACGTCCTGACTTTC.

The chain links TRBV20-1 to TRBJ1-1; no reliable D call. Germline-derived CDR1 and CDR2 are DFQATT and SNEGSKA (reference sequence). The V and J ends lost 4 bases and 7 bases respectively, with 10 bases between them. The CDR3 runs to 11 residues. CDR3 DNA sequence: TGCAGTGCTACGCTAGGTAATGAAGCTTTCTTT. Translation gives CSATLGNEAFF.

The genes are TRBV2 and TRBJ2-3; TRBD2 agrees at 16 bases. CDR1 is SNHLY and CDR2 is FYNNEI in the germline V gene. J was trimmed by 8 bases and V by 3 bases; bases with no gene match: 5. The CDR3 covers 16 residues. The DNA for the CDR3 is TGTGCCAGCAGTGAGGGACTAGCGGGGGGGCTTGGTACGCAGTATTTT. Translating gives CASSEGLAGGLGTQYF.

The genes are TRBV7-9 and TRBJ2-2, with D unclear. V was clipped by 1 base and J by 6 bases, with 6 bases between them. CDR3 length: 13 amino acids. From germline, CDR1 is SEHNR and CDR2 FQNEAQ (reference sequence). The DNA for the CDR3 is TGTGCCAGCAGCTTAGAGAGCCCCGGGGAGCTGTTTTTT. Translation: CASSLESPGELFF. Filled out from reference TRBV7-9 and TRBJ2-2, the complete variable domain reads DTGVSQNPRHKITKRGQNVTFRCDPISEHNRLYWYRQTLGQGPEFLTYFQNEAQLEKSRLLSDRFSAERPKGSFSTLEIQRTEQGDSAMYLCASSLESPGELFFGEGSRLTVL.

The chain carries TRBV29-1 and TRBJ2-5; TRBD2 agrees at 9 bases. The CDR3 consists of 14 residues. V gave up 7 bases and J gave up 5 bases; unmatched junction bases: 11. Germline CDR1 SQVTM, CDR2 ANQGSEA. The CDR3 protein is CSASGGGAGETQYF. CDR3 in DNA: TGCAGCGCCAGCGGCGGGGGGGCCGGTGAGACCCAGTACTTC.

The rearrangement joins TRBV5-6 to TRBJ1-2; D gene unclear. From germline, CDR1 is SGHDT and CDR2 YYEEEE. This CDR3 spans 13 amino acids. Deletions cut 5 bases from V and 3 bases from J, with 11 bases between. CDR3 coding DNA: TGTGCCAGCAGGCCGCGGGTTGACTATGGCTACACCTTC. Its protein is CASRPRVDYGYTF.

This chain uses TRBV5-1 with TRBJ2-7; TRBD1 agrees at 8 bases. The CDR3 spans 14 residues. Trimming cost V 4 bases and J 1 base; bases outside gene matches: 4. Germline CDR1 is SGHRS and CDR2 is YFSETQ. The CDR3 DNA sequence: TGCGCCAGCAGCGTGGACAGGGTGTCCTACGAGCAGTACTTC. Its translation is CASSVDRVSYEQYF.

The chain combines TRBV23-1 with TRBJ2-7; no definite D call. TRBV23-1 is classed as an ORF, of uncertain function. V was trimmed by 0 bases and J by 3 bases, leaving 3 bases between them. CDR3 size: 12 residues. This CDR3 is CASSQSGYEQYF. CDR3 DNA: TGCGCCAGCAGTCAATCCGGCTACGAGCAGTACTTC.

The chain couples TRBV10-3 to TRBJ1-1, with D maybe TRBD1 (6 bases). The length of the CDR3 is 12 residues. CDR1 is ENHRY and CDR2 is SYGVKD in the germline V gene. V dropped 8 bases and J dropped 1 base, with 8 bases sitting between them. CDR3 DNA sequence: TGTGCCATCCGGACAGCGAACACTGAAGCTTTCTTT. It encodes CAIRTANTEAFF.